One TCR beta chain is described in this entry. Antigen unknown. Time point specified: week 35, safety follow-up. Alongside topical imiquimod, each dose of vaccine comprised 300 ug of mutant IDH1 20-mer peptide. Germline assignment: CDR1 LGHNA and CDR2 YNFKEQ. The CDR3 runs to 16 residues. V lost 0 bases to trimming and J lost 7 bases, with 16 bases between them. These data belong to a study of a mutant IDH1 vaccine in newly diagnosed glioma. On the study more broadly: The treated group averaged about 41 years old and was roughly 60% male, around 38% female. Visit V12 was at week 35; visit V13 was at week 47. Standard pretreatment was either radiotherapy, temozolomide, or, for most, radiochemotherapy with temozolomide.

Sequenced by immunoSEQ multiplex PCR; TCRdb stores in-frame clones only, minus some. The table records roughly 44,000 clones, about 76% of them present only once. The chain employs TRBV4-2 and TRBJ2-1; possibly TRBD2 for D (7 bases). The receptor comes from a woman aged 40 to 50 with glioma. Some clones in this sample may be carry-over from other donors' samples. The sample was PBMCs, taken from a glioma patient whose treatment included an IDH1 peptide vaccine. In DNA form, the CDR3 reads TGTGCCAGCAGCCAAGATGGGCGGGAGAGGGGGAATGAGCAGTTCTTC. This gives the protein CASSQDGRERGNEQFF.